Listed below are T cell receptor beta chains from one sample, sequenced in a study of T cell changes during pregnancy in multiple sclerosis. Measured with immunoSEQ multiplex PCR; TCRdb has only the in-frame clones, and not every one. The data contain tens of thousands of clones, 93% of them singletons. The source material was peripheral blood, sampled in the third trimester of pregnancy. The receptor source for this set is a female donor in good health, enrolled as a control in a pregnancy study. CDR3s leave out the opening cysteine and the closing phenylalanine or tryptophan. The order of the fields is clone size, D gene, V gene, CDR3 protein. D genes are given only for firm matches. A row's size may be missing; if present it is once, few, many or a size class.

size: -
D: -
V: TRBV30
CDR3: AWSVGGQPYEQY

size: -
D: TRBD2
V: TRBV19
CDR3: ASSFTGGGPGANVLT

size: -
D: -
V: TRBV5-6
CDR3: ASSLGQSYGYT

size: -
D: TRBD1
V: TRBV7-9
CDR3: ASSFSGEGGDEQY

size: -
D: TRBD2
V: TRBV9
CDR3: ASSVIGTSGSSYNEQF

size: -
D: -
V: TRBV7-2
CDR3: ASFRVPATAGNTIY

size: -
D: TRBD2
V: TRBV4-1
CDR3: ASSQPAPLAGASYEQY

size: -
D: -
V: TRBV4-1
CDR3: ASSQRGQPYGYT

size: -
D: TRBD2
V: TRBV15
CDR3: ATSSRGGTTGELF

size: -
D: -
V: TRBV6-1
CDR3: ASSEGYRDLNQPQH

size: -
D: TRBD1
V: TRBV19
CDR3: ASSIVGTDNSYEQY

size: -
D: TRBD2
V: TRBV5-1
CDR3: ASSLGTSGTQY

size: -
D: -
V: TRBV23-1
CDR3: ASFDRGGAGNTIY

size: -
D: -
V: TRBV5-1
CDR3: ASSSGGGTTTDTQY

size: -
D: TRBD1
V: TRBV19
CDR3: ASRDRGAHGYT

size: -
D: -
V: TRBV19
CDR3: ASSIAESGYT

size: -
D: -
V: TRBV6-5
CDR3: ASSYSRTEAF

size: -
D: -
V: TRBV6-5
CDR3: ASSYGSSYNEQF

size: -
D: TRBD2
V: TRBV5-1
CDR3: ASSWGLAGGVDTQY

size: -
D: TRBD1
V: TRBV4-1
CDR3: ASSRTGFQGYT

size: -
D: -
V: TRBV6-5
CDR3: ATRTSPGSNQPQH

size: -
D: TRBD1
V: TRBV5-4
CDR3: ASSLGQGAYNEQF

size: -
D: -
V: TRBV7-9
CDR3: ASSQETNTDTQY

size: -
D: -
V: TRBV4-1
CDR3: ASSQAGSLYNEQF

size: -
D: -
V: TRBV30
CDR3: AWSLNYEQY

size: -
D: TRBD2
V: TRBV14
CDR3: ASSQDRGRAGDTQY

size: -
D: -
V: TRBV27
CDR3: ASSLRGFITEAF

size: once
D: -
V: TRBV14
CDR3: ASSRTGIEAF

size: -
D: -
V: TRBV6-1
CDR3: ASSENGYSGNTIY

size: -
D: -
V: TRBV2
CDR3: ASILTGVNTEAF

size: -
D: TRBD1
V: TRBV25-1
CDR3: ASRNDRDSYEQY

size: -
D: -
V: TRBV21-1
CDR3: ASSLLTGVNTEAF

size: -
D: -
V: TRBV27
CDR3: ASSPRSHTDTQY

size: -
D: -
V: TRBV7-8
CDR3: ASSLSGRAPMNTEAF

size: -
D: TRBD2
V: TRBV5-1
CDR3: ASSSLADDNEQF

size: -
D: -
V: TRBV10-3
CDR3: AMGPSVGGELF

size: -
D: -
V: TRBV7-2
CDR3: ASSLGGGFNYGYT

size: -
D: TRBD1
V: TRBV28
CDR3: ASSSPEQGTKETQY

size: -
D: TRBD1
V: TRBV27
CDR3: ASSSGQGRGQPQH

size: -
D: -
V: TRBV19
CDR3: ASKRQGTQMSEQY

size: -
D: -
V: TRBV7-5
CDR3: VRSTSGRHPYEQY

size: -
D: TRBD1
V: TRBV10-3
CDR3: AISERFWGQGPNTGELF

size: -
D: -
V: TRBV19
CDR3: ASSIVWEADGYT

size: -
D: -
V: TRBV30
CDR3: AWSVKASGNTIY

size: -
D: -
V: TRBV28
CDR3: ASRHGQNTGELF

size: once
D: TRBD1
V: TRBV4-1
CDR3: ASSSPQGITDTQY

size: -
D: TRBD2
V: TRBV7-9
CDR3: ASSLVGASPAGETQY

size: -
D: TRBD1
V: TRBV7-9
CDR3: ASSPTGQGVNYGYT

size: -
D: -
V: TRBV5-4
CDR3: ASSLESRSNYGYT

size: -
D: TRBD1
V: TRBV4-1
CDR3: ASSPWGTGMYEQY

size: -
D: -
V: TRBV19
CDR3: ATLRRDTGELF

size: -
D: -
V: TRBV10-3
CDR3: AISESLVDYEQY

size: -
D: TRBD1
V: TRBV6-1
CDR3: ASSDAAGGAETQY

size: -
D: -
V: TRBV7-2
CDR3: ASSFAGYSYNEQF